The rows below give T cell receptor beta chains drawn from one sample of a study of early T cells in non-severe SARS-CoV-2 infection. Each CDR3 protein gets one entry after TCRdb re-called the 5' RACE reads with MiXCR. Of 43,000 or so distinct CDR3 sequences in the sample, 6% to 8.5% were seen once. Sequenced sample: whole blood. The source of these receptors is an adult who was a healthcare worker with PCR-confirmed SARS-CoV-2 infection or an uninfected control (not recorded which). Each CDR3 is given with its conserved first and last residue. A D gene is named only where the DNA matches it firmly. Some rows mark clone size as missing; the rest say once, few, many or name a class of expanded clone.

abundance: .; j_gene: TRBJ2-1; d_gene: TRBD2; v_gene: TRBV4-3; CDR3aa: CASSHAVAGAPVNEQFF; CDR3nt: TGCGCCAGCAGCCACGCTGTAGCGGGCGCACCTGTGAATGAGCAGTTCTTC
abundance: many; j_gene: TRBJ1-1; d_gene: .; v_gene: TRBV28; CDR3aa: CASSLGILGAFF; CDR3nt: TGTGCCAGCAGTTTGGGGATTTTAGGAGCTTTCTTT
abundance: .; j_gene: TRBJ2-5; d_gene: .; v_gene: TRBV30; CDR3aa: CAWSATGTPQETQYF; CDR3nt: TGTGCCTGGTCGGCTACCGGGACACCCCAAGAGACCCAGTACTTC
abundance: .; j_gene: TRBJ2-7; d_gene: .; v_gene: TRBV4-2; CDR3aa: CASSLIARRTYEQYF; CDR3nt: TGTGCCAGCAGCCTTATAGCACGGCGGACCTACGAGCAGTACTTC
abundance: .; j_gene: TRBJ2-1; d_gene: TRBD1; v_gene: TRBV11-2; CDR3aa: CASSPIDRGINNEQFF; CDR3nt: TGTGCCAGCAGCCCGATTGACAGGGGAATAAACAATGAGCAGTTCTTC
abundance: many; j_gene: TRBJ1-5; d_gene: .; v_gene: TRBV19; CDR3aa: CASNVRGSNQPQHF; CDR3nt: TGTGCCAGTAATGTGAGGGGGAGCAATCAGCCCCAGCATTTT
abundance: many; j_gene: TRBJ2-3; d_gene: TRBD1; v_gene: TRBV28; CDR3aa: CASSLRDRGVYF; CDR3nt: TGTGCCAGCAGTTTACGGGACAGGGGAGTGTATTTT
abundance: .; j_gene: TRBJ2-5; d_gene: TRBD2; v_gene: TRBV28; CDR3aa: CASSPGLAGEQETQYF; CDR3nt: TGTGCCAGCAGCCCGGGACTAGCGGGGGAACAAGAGACCCAGTACTTC
abundance: few; j_gene: TRBJ2-5; d_gene: .; v_gene: TRBV20-1; CDR3aa: CSAPLREGGGTQYF; CDR3nt: TGCAGTGCCCCGCTGCGTGAGGGCGGAGGGACCCAGTACTTC
abundance: many; j_gene: TRBJ1-4; d_gene: .; v_gene: TRBV12-3/TRBV12-4; CDR3aa: CASSRRRNEKLFF; CDR3nt: TGTGCCAGCAGTCGACGGAGGAATGAAAAACTGTTTTTT
abundance: many; j_gene: TRBJ1-5; d_gene: .; v_gene: TRBV6-6; CDR3aa: CASSPGGFNQPQHF; CDR3nt: TGTGCCAGCAGTCCCGGGGGTTTCAATCAGCCCCAGCATTTT
abundance: many; j_gene: TRBJ2-2; d_gene: .; v_gene: TRBV28; CDR3aa: CASASGSGELFF; CDR3nt: TGTGCCAGCGCCAGCGGTAGCGGGGAGCTGTTTTTT
abundance: .; j_gene: TRBJ1-5; d_gene: .; v_gene: TRBV7-9; CDR3aa: CASSLDGFNQPQHF; CDR3nt: TGTGCCAGCAGCTTAGACGGCTTCAATCAGCCCCAGCATTTT
abundance: few; j_gene: TRBJ2-1; d_gene: TRBD1; v_gene: TRBV7-9; CDR3aa: CASSRTGSYNEQFF; CDR3nt: TGTGCCAGCAGTCGGACAGGGAGTTACAATGAGCAGTTCTTC
abundance: few; j_gene: TRBJ2-2; d_gene: .; v_gene: TRBV7-2; CDR3aa: CAPGPFATGELFF; CDR3nt: TGTGCCCCGGGGCCCTTCGCCACCGGGGAGCTGTTTTTT
abundance: .; j_gene: TRBJ1-6; d_gene: TRBD1; v_gene: TRBV2; CDR3aa: CASSYYATGSVSSPLHF; CDR3nt: TGTGCCAGCAGTTACTACGCGACAGGGTCGGTCTCATCACCCCTCCACTTT
abundance: few; j_gene: TRBJ2-3; d_gene: .; v_gene: TRBV5-1; CDR3aa: CASSMLAGTDTQYF; CDR3nt: TGCGCCAGCAGCATGTTAGCGGGCACAGATACGCAGTATTTT
abundance: many; j_gene: TRBJ1-1; d_gene: TRBD1; v_gene: TRBV5-1; CDR3aa: CASSWTGTFTEAFF; CDR3nt: TGCGCCAGCAGCTGGACAGGTACTTTCACTGAAGCTTTCTTT
abundance: many; j_gene: TRBJ2-3; d_gene: TRBD1; v_gene: TRBV7-9; CDR3aa: CASSSRTGESDTQYF; CDR3nt: TGTGCCAGCAGCTCACGGACAGGGGAGTCAGATACGCAGTATTTT
abundance: many; j_gene: TRBJ1-1; d_gene: .; v_gene: TRBV6-6; CDR3aa: CASSPRRDTEAFF; CDR3nt: TGTGCCAGCAGCCCGCGGCGGGATACTGAAGCTTTCTTT
abundance: .; j_gene: TRBJ2-5; d_gene: TRBD1; v_gene: TRBV18; CDR3aa: CASSPPSDRGDDETQYF; CDR3nt: TGTGCCAGCTCACCACCATCGGACAGGGGCGATGATGAGACCCAGTACTTC
abundance: few; j_gene: TRBJ2-7; d_gene: .; v_gene: TRBV5-1; CDR3aa: CASSLDLALYYEQYF; CDR3nt: TGCGCCAGCAGCTTGGATTTGGCCCTCTACTACGAGCAGTACTTC